One T cell receptor beta chain is described in this entry. The same CDR3 arises from other DNA sequences in this sample as well. Naive CD8 cells were CD45RO-negative, positively selected for CCR7, excluding terminally differentiated effector memory CD45RA+ cells. This entry is derived from a study of shared clonotypes between healthy human individuals. Profiled with immunoSEQ multiplex PCR; TCRdb holds only in-frame clones, not every one. The sample carries some 2 million clones, roughly 94% recorded once. The sequenced sample consisted of naive CD8+ T cells sorted from blood. The TCR sequence derives from a man aged 18-30 years in good health.

In nucleotides, the CDR3 is TGTGCCAGCAGCCCGACACAGGGACCTAATTCACCCCTCCACTTT. Translating it yields CASSPTQGPNSPLHF. This chain connects TRBV9 to TRBJ1-6; D is possibly TRBD1 (6 bases). This CDR3 is built from 15 residues. CDR1 SGDLS and CDR2 YYNGEE come from the germline V gene. The ends were cut back, 4 bases at V and 6 bases at J, with 14 bases in the middle.